This paragraph covers one T cell receptor beta chain sequence. The study ran its PCR with 60 Vbeta and 13 Jbeta primers. TCRdb's copy holds only in-frame clones and misses some; the assay was immunoSEQ multiplex PCR. This table holds 55,000 to 70,000 clones, about nine tenths found once. Germline assignment: CDR1 LNHDA and CDR2 SQIVND (reference sequence). The CDR3 has 12 amino acids. V gave up 9 bases and J gave up 6 bases, with 11 bases separating them. This sample is part of a study of cytomegalovirus exposure and HLA in healthy donors. The chain links TRBV19 to TRBJ2-2, with D possibly being TRBD1 (6 bases). The sequenced material came from PBMCs. The source of this sequence is a woman aged 25 to 39 in good health and CMV-seronegative. CDR3 region: CASEQGAGELFF. The CDR3 DNA follows: TGTGCCAGCGAACAGGGTGCCGGGGAGCTGTTTTTT.